A selection of T cell receptor beta chains follows, all from one sample in a study of a mutant IDH1 vaccine in newly diagnosed glioma. The table came from immunoSEQ multiplex PCR; TCRdb's copy has only in-frame clones and leaves some out. The data contain roughly 40,000 clones, about nine tenths of them singletons. The antigens of these receptors remain unknown. The input for sequencing was PBMCs, taken from a glioma patient whose treatment included an IDH1 peptide vaccine. These receptors were collected from a man aged 50-59 years with glioma. CDR3s include the opening cysteine and the closing phenylalanine or tryptophan. The order of the fields is clone size, D gene, J gene, V gene, CDR3 protein, CDR3 DNA. The D gene is left open where the match is weak. Rows give clone size only sometimes, using once, few, many, or a class for an expanded clone.

>NA|TRBD1|TRBJ2-7|TRBV7-9
CASSLAPTGNSYEQYF
TGTGCCAGCAGCTTAGCCCCGACAGGGAACTCCTACGAGCAGTACTTC
>NA|TRBD1|TRBJ2-7|TRBV15
CATSRDRGHGEQYF
TGTGCCACCAGCAGAGACAGGGGGCACGGCGAGCAGTACTTC
>few|NA|TRBJ1-1|TRBV11-1
CASSLTGNTEAFF
TGTGCCAGCAGCTTAACTGGGAACACTGAAGCTTTCTTT
>NA|NA|TRBJ2-1|TRBV6-5
CASSGTSSYNEQFF
TGTGCCAGCTCCGGGACAAGCTCCTACAATGAGCAGTTCTTC
>NA|TRBD1|TRBJ2-1|TRBV4-1
CASSPLTGGKANEQFF
TGCGCCAGCAGCCCACTGACAGGGGGGAAGGCCAATGAGCAGTTCTTC
>NA|TRBD1|TRBJ1-5|TRBV18
CASSLSRDRNQPQHF
TGTGCCAGCTCACTTTCTCGGGACAGAAATCAGCCCCAGCATTTT
>NA|NA|TRBJ2-2|TRBV9
CASSVGGLTGELFF
TGTGCCAGCAGCGTTGGGGGTCTGACCGGGGAGCTGTTTTTT
>NA|NA|TRBJ1-4|TRBV30
CAWENGEKLFF
TGTGCCTGGGAAAACGGGGAAAAACTGTTTTTT
>NA|NA|TRBJ2-5|TRBV30
CAWSSQGTKKETQYF
TGTGCCTGGAGTTCTCAGGGGACTAAGAAAGAGACCCAGTACTTC
>NA|NA|TRBJ2-7|TRBV6-6
CASSYSTRDEQYF
TGTGCCAGCAGTTACTCGACCAGGGACGAGCAGTACTTC
>NA|NA|TRBJ2-7|TRBV5-4
CASSLGQDAIRGQYF
TGTGCCAGCAGCTTGGGGCAGGATGCGATCCGTGGGCAGTACTTC
>NA|NA|TRBJ2-6|TRBV5-5
CASSLPGDSGANVLTF
TGTGCCAGCAGCTTACCCGGGGACTCTGGGGCCAACGTCCTGACTTTC
>NA|NA|TRBJ1-4|TRBV28
CASSSSLQSEKLFF
TGTGCCAGCAGTTCGTCCCTCCAATCTGAAAAACTGTTTTTT
>NA|NA|TRBJ2-5|TRBV7-6
CASSARETQYF
TGTGCCAGCAGCGCCCGAGAGACCCAGTACTTC
>NA|NA|TRBJ1-1|TRBV5-4
CASSSDTEAFF
TGTGCCAGCAGCTCGGACACTGAAGCTTTCTTT
>NA|NA|TRBJ2-1|TRBV4-2
CASSQDGADYNEQFF
TGTGCCAGCAGCCAAGACGGGGCGGATTACAATGAGCAGTTCTTC
>NA|TRBD1|TRBJ2-5|TRBV5-1
CASSVNPTGGSQETQYF
TGCGCCAGCAGCGTAAATCCGACAGGGGGGAGTCAAGAGACCCAGTACTTC
>NA|TRBD1|TRBJ1-5|TRBV19
CASSIVGQGFGQPQHF
TGTGCCAGTAGTATAGTCGGACAGGGATTCGGTCAGCCCCAGCATTTT
>NA|NA|TRBJ2-6|TRBV7-9
CASSSGRDSGANVLTF
TGTGCCAGCAGCTCGGGTCGGGACTCTGGGGCCAACGTCCTGACTTTC
>once|TRBD1|TRBJ1-5|TRBV11-2
CASSLGPGTGGRTQHF
TGTGCCAGCAGCTTAGGTCCCGGGACAGGGGGTAGGACCCAGCATTTT
>NA|NA|TRBJ2-1|TRBV9
CASSVATSYNEQFF
TGTGCCAGCAGCGTAGCTACCAGCTACAATGAGCAGTTCTTC
>NA|NA|TRBJ1-3|TRBV28
CASSTRDATRNTIYF
TGTGCCAGCAGCACCAGGGACGCGACAAGAAACACCATATATTTT